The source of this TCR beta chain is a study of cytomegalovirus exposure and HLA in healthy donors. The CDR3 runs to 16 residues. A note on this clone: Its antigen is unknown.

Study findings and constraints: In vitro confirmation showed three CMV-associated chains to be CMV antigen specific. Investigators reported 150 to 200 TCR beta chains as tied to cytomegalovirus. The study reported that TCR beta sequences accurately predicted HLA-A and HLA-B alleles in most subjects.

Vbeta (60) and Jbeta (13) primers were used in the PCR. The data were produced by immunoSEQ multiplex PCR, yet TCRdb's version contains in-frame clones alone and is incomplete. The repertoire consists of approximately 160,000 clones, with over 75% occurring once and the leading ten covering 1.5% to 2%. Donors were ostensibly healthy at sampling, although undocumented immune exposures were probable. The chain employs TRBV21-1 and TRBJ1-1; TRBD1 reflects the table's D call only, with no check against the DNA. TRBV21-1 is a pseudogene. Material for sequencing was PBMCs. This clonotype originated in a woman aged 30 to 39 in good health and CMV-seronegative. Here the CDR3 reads CASIEYWEGGNTEAFF. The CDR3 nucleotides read TGTGCCAGCATAGAATATTGGGAAGGGGGGAACACTGAAGCTTTCTTT.